These 9 T cell receptor beta chains were sequenced from one sample in a study of post-analysis software for immune sequencing data. General observations from the study: Controls showed lower frequencies than patients for five TRBV segments, and TRBV5-6, TRBV5-1 and TRBV20-1 were among these.

Carried by the TCR beta cDNA libraries were unique molecular identifiers. TCRdb called the PCR reads again in MiXCR, with one record for every CDR3 protein. The repertoire holds under 650,000 distinct CDR3 sequences, with 44% as singletons. Their recognized antigens are unknown. Sequencing input: blood. All receptors derive from a girl aged 5 to 17 with multiple sclerosis.

The genes are TRBV7-2 and TRBJ2-3, with unresolved D. This CDR3 has 13 amino acids. CDR1 and CDR2 (germline): SGHTA, FQGNSA. With 4 bases removed from V and 1 base from J, the gap between germline ends came to 6 bases. This chain's CDR3 is CASSSARTDTQYF. In DNA, the CDR3 is TGTGCCAGCAGCTCGGCCCGCACAGATACGCAGTATTTT.

The sample holds a few counts of this clonotype. The CDR3 sequence is CASSLTGTGGFYEQFF. The DNA for the CDR3 is TGTGCCAGCAGCCTGACCGGGACAGGGGGCTTTTATGAGCAGTTCTTC. The gene calls are TRBV11-2 and TRBJ2-1; 12 nucleotides match TRBD1. The germline V gene encodes CDR1 SGHAT and CDR2 FQNNGV. The CDR3 sequence is 16 residues long. V dropped 5 bases and J dropped 8; count of bases not matched to a gene: 10.

In its sample, this clonotype was seen a few times. J is TRBJ2-3 and V is TRBV29-1; 11 bases are a match to TRBD1. J was trimmed by 6 bases and V by 4 bases; bases with no gene match: 3. Germline assignment: CDR1 SQVTM and CDR2 ANQGSEA. The CDR3 has 13 residues. This CDR3 is CSVGTGGMDTQYF. The CDR3 bases are TGCAGCGTTGGGACAGGGGGCATGGATACGCAGTATTTT.

Only a few counts were recorded for this clonotype. The chain uses TRBV13 and TRBJ2-7; 11 bases fit TRBD1. V trimming: 6 bases; J trimming: 2 bases; junction bases outside the gene matches: 6. Germline-derived CDR1 and CDR2 are PRHDT and FYEKMQ (reference sequence). The CDR3 contains 15 residues. The CDR3 region is CASRGKGQGAYEQYF. CDR3 DNA: TGTGCCAGCAGGGGTAAGGGACAGGGGGCCTACGAGCAGTACTTC.

This clonotype turned up a few times. This chain joins TRBV5-1 and TRBJ2-3; TRBD2 matches 8 bases. Unmatched junction bases numbered 10, after V lost 7 bases and J lost 3 bases. Germline V gives CDR1 SGHRS, CDR2 YFSETQ. The CDR3 consists of 15 residues. This CDR3 is CASYNGGGPTDTQYF. CDR3 coding DNA: TGCGCCAGCTACAACGGGGGGGGCCCAACAGATACGCAGTATTTT.

V gene TRBV10-3 combines with J gene TRBJ2-5; D not resolved. CDR1 is ENHRY and CDR2 is SYGVKD in the germline V gene. The CDR3 totals 13 residues. V lost 2 bases to trimming and J lost 2 bases, with 6 bases between them. CDR3 in amino acids: CAISEGEQETQYF. The CDR3 nucleotides read TGTGCCATCAGTGAGGGGGAACAAGAGACCCAGTACTTC.

The chain joins TRBV12-3 or TRBV12-4 to TRBJ2-6; D is possibly TRBD1 (6 bases). Trimming cost V 11 bases and J 2 bases, with 7 bases left between them. The CDR3 has 12 residues. The CDR3 protein is CAEGAGANVLTF. CDR3 nucleotides: TGTGCCGAGGGGGCTGGGGCCAACGTCCTGACTTTC.

The genes are TRBV5-1 and TRBJ2-5; 9 bases match TRBD1. Germline loops: CDR1 SGHRS, CDR2 YFSETQ. Trimming cost V 4 bases and J 13 bases; bases outside gene matches: 5. The CDR3 covers 11 residues. The CDR3 DNA is TGCGCCAGCAGCGAGGGGGACAGGGTGTACTTC. Protein product: CASSEGDRVYF.

This clonotype has more than one count but fewer than ten. This rearrangement joins TRBV12-3 or TRBV12-4 to TRBJ2-5; D is perhaps TRBD1 or TRBD2 (5 bases each). V gave up 6 bases and J gave up 0 bases, with 14 bases separating them. The CDR3 contains 15 residues. The CDR3 region is CASRAGALYQETQYF. The CDR3 DNA follows: TGTGCCAGCAGAGCCGGGGCCCTCTACCAAGAGACCCAGTACTTC.